Below, 30 T cell receptor beta chains from the same sample are listed, as sequenced in a study of blood T cell repertoires in COVID-19. Sequencing used immunoSEQ multiplex PCR; TCRdb keeps in-frame clones, though not all of them. The repertoire holds tens of thousands of clones, 75% to 95% seen once, with about 7.4% in the top ten. The sequenced sample consisted of peripheral blood. The receptor source for this set is a man aged 65-85 years with active COVID-19.

The chain couples TRBV29-1 to TRBJ2-2, with D unclear. CDR1 and CDR2 (germline): SQVTM, ANQGSEA. The CDR3 is 11 residues long. V was clipped by 5 bases and J by 6 bases, with 7 bases between them. The CDR3 DNA reads as TGCAGCGTTTCCAGGTCCGGGGAGCTGTTTTTT. This gives the protein CSVSRSGELFF.

The gene calls are TRBV19 and TRBJ2-5, with D perhaps matching TRBD1 (5 bases). Germline V CDR1 and CDR2: LNHDA, SQIVND (reference sequence). Trimming stripped 3 bases from V and 3 bases from J, with 11 bases between. This CDR3 spans 14 amino acids. CDR3 residues: CASSMRQRKETQYF. CDR3 bases: TGTGCCAGTAGTATGAGACAGAGGAAAGAGACCCAGTACTTC. The full variable domain, completed using reference TRBV19 and TRBJ2-5, is DGGITQSPKYLFRKEGQNVTLSCEQNLNHDAMYWYRQDPGQGLRLIYYSQIVNDFQKGDIAEGYSVSREKKESFPLTVTSAQKNPTAFYLCASSMRQRKETQYFGPGTRLLVL.

This clone was seen only once. This chain links TRBV10-3 with TRBJ2-7, with 14 bases aligning to TRBD2. Losses at the gene ends were 3 bases for V and 5 bases for J; bases not matched to a gene: 3. The CDR3 contains 15 residues. Germline values: CDR1 ENHRY, CDR2 SYGVKD. CDR3: CAISDGTSGRNEQYF. CDR3 coding DNA: TGTGCCATCAGTGATGGGACTAGCGGGAGAAACGAGCAGTACTTC.

The rearrangement joins TRBV19 to TRBJ2-1; the match to TRBD2 covers 7 bases. The CDR3 extends over 15 amino acids. Germline lookup yields CDR1 LNHDA and CDR2 SQIVND (reference sequence). The ends lost 3 bases at V and 4 bases at J; junction bases unmatched: 6. CDR3 nucleotides: TGTGCCAGTAGTATCCTCCCGGGGGGTTACAATGAGCAGTTCTTC. Translation: CASSILPGGYNEQFF.

The V and J genes are TRBV2 and TRBJ1-5, with a tentative D call TRBD1 (6 bases). The germline V gene has CDR1 SNHLY and CDR2 FYNNEI. The CDR3 covers 13 residues. Trimming took off 6 bases at V and 2 bases at J, with 8 bases between the two ends. The DNA for the CDR3 is TGTGCCAGCAGGGGGGCAGGCAATCAGCCCCAGCATTTT. It translates to CASRGAGNQPQHF.

The chain couples TRBV7-9 to TRBJ2-7; 7 positions agree with TRBD2. The CDR3 has 14 residues. Germline V lookup: CDR1 SEHNR, CDR2 FQNEAQ (reference sequence). Trimming at V came to 2 bases and at J to 2 bases, leaving 3 bases not matched to a gene. The chain's CDR3 is CASSLYGGAYEQYF. The CDR3 DNA sequence: TGTGCCAGCAGCTTATATGGGGGGGCCTACGAGCAGTACTTC.

The V gene is TRBV5-6, the J gene TRBJ1-3, with TRBD1 matching over 7 bases. Germline CDR1 SGHDT, CDR2 YYEEEE. The CDR3 is 15 residues long. The ends lost 3 bases at V and 0 bases at J; junction bases unmatched: 3. The CDR3 DNA sequence: TGTGCCAGCAGCTGGGGGACAGTCTCTGGAAACACCATATATTTT. The encoded protein is CASSWGTVSGNTIYF.

The chain combines TRBV9 with TRBJ1-5, with unresolved D. Germline CDR1 SGDLS, CDR2 YYNGEE. Trimming removed 2 bases at V and 0 bases at J, with 9 bases between. CDR3 length: 15 amino acids. CDR3 coding DNA: TGTGCCAGCAGCGTCTCCGGGGATAGCAATCAGCCCCAGCATTTT. Its translation: CASSVSGDSNQPQHF.

The chain links TRBV18 to TRBJ2-1; 10 nucleotides align to TRBD2. Germline lookup yields CDR1 KGHSH and CDR2 LQKENI. V lost 1 base, J lost 6 bases, and 15 bases stayed unmatched. The CDR3 contains 19 residues. The chain's CDR3 is CASSPRLTGLAGVTNEQFF. DNA of the CDR3: TGTGCCAGCTCACCACGATTGACAGGCCTAGCGGGAGTTACCAATGAGCAGTTCTTC.

The rearrangement links TRBV28 to TRBJ2-5; TRBD1 matches at 7 bases. CDR3 size: 18 residues. Germline V gene data show CDR1 as MDHEN and CDR2 as SYDVKM. V was clipped by 3 bases and J by 2 bases; unmatched bases: 15. The CDR3 region has the DNA TGTGCCAGCAGTTTTCAGGGCTCCACAGGGGAACCACAAGAGACCCAGTACTTC. Protein: CASSFQGSTGEPQETQYF.

The rearrangement joins TRBV3-1 (or the pseudogene TRBV3-2) to TRBJ1-3; D unresolved. V was pared by 1 base and J by 0 bases, with 7 bases between. CDR1 is LGHDT and CDR2 is YNNKEL in the germline V gene (reference sequence). This CDR3 region has 15 residues. CDR3 nucleotide sequence: TGTGCCAGCAGCCAAGCCAGGCGCTCTGGAAACACCATATATTTT. It codes for CASSQARRSGNTIYF.

This clone was seen a handful of times. The chain employs TRBV19 and TRBJ2-7, with TRBD2 matching over 9 bases. The CDR3 spans 15 residues. Germline CDR1 and CDR2: LNHDA and SQIVND (reference sequence). V shed 0 bases, J shed 4 bases, and the junction held 4 bases outside the gene matches. CDR3 DNA sequence: TGTGCCAGTAGTATAGATTCTAGCGGGGTTTACGAGCAGTACTTC. Translated, it gives CASSIDSSGVYEQYF.

This sequence joins TRBV5-1 and TRBJ2-1, with 9 bases lining up with TRBD1. The CDR3 covers 14 residues. The germline CDR1 and CDR2 sequences are SGHRS and YFSETQ. V shed 2 bases and J 8 bases; nucleotides not matched to a gene: 5. The CDR3: CASSLQGAPDEQFF. In DNA, the CDR3 is TGCGCCAGCAGCTTACAGGGGGCTCCCGATGAGCAGTTCTTC.

V is TRBV4-1 and J is TRBJ2-7; 11 bases are shared with TRBD1. This CDR3 is 18 amino acids long. Germline V gene sequence: CDR1 MGHRA, CDR2 YSYEKL. J was trimmed by 3 bases and V by 4 bases; bases with no gene match: 14. CDR3 residues: CASSPGQGATGLFYEQYF. The CDR3 DNA is TGCGCCAGCAGCCCCGGACAGGGGGCGACGGGACTATTCTACGAGCAGTACTTC.

This clone was seen only a few times. The chain employs TRBV2 and TRBJ2-7; D ambiguous. Trimming removed 6 bases at V and 2 bases at J, with 5 bases between. This CDR3 comprises 11 residues. The V gene's germline CDR1 is SNHLY and CDR2 FYNNEI. The CDR3 nucleotides are TGTGCCAGCAGGCGAACCTACGAGCAGTACTTC. This gives the protein CASRRTYEQYF.

The genes are TRBV10-3 and TRBJ2-7, with 10 bases fitting TRBD2. Germline V gene data show CDR1 as ENHRY and CDR2 as SYGVKD. Unmatched junction bases numbered 8, after V lost 6 bases and J lost 3 bases. CDR3 length: 15 amino acids. The CDR3 DNA sequence: TGTGCCATCAGAAGTGAACTAGCGGGGATCTACGAGCAGTACTTC. It yields the protein CAIRSELAGIYEQYF.

The chain carries TRBV5-1 and TRBJ2-3; TRBD1 agrees at 8 bases. Germline CDR1 reads SGHRS; CDR2 reads YFSETQ. The CDR3 totals 15 residues. V lost 4 bases to trimming and J lost 3 bases; unmatched junction nucleotides: 7. The CDR3 reads CASSLIGQGTDTQYF. In DNA, the CDR3 is TGCGCCAGCAGCCTCATAGGACAGGGAACAGATACGCAGTATTTT. Together with reference TRBV5-1 and TRBJ2-3, the CDR3 gives the full variable domain: KAGVTQTPRYLIKTRGQQVTLSCSPISGHRSVSWYQQTPGQGLQFLFEYFSETQRNKGNFPGRFSGRQFSNSRSEMNVSTLELGDSALYLCASSLIGQGTDTQYFGPGTRLTVL.

The CDR3 DNA reads as TGTGCCAGCAGGGAAGGAGACAATGAGCAGTTCTTC. It specifies CASREGDNEQFF. The chain links TRBV28 to TRBJ2-1; D remains ambiguous. The V and J ends lost 6 bases and 5 bases respectively, with 8 bases between them. The CDR3 totals 12 residues. Germline V gives CDR1 MDHEN, CDR2 SYDVKM.

The chain links TRBV6-5 to TRBJ2-3; 7 bases align to TRBD2. There are 15 residues in the CDR3. The germline V gene encodes CDR1 MNHEY and CDR2 SVGAGI. After removal of 6 bases from V and 2 bases from J, the junction contained 8 bases not matched to a gene. CDR3 in DNA: TGTGCCAGCAGGACCGACAGCGGGAACACAGATACGCAGTATTTT. This codes for CASRTDSGNTDTQYF.

The chain links TRBV6-2 or TRBV6-3 to TRBJ2-1; 7 nucleotides line up with TRBD2. The trim removed 1 base at V and 7 bases at J, leaving 7 bases unmatched. Germline V lookup: CDR1 MNHEY, CDR2 SVGEGT. The CDR3 runs to 15 residues. The CDR3 region is CASSYFAGVVNEQFF. Written as DNA, the CDR3 is TGTGCCAGCAGTTACTTCGCGGGAGTGGTTAATGAGCAGTTCTTC.

The chain recombines TRBV9 with TRBJ1-2, with TRBD1 identical over 12 bases. There are 16 residues in the CDR3. Germline V gene lookup returns CDR1 SGDLS and CDR2 YYNGEE. V shed 2 bases, J shed 6 bases, and the junction held 8 bases outside the gene matches. DNA for the CDR3: TGTGCCAGCAGCGTGGTGGGGACAGGGGGCGCGGATGGCTACACCTTC. It codes for CASSVVGTGGADGYTF. The complete variable domain, with remaining parts taken from reference TRBV9 and TRBJ1-2, reads DSGVTQTPKHLITATGQRVTLRCSPRSGDLSVYWYQQSLDQGLQFLIQYYNGEERAKGNILERFSAQQFPDLHSELNLSSLELGDSALYFCASSVVGTGGADGYTFGSGTRLTVV.

J is TRBJ2-2 and V is TRBV12-2; the table gives TRBD2 as D, unverified against the DNA. TRBV12-2 corresponds to a pseudogene. The length of the CDR3 is 17 residues. CDR3 nucleotide sequence: TGTGCAAGTCGCTTAGAGGAGGCGGGGGCCCCTGGCGGGGAGCTGTTTTTT. It specifies CASRLEEAGAPGGELFF.

Only a few counts were recorded for this clone. The gene calls are TRBV5-1 and TRBJ2-1; a weak D match, TRBD2 (7 bases). The germline gives CDR1 SGHRS, CDR2 YFSETQ. CDR3 length: 16 amino acids. Trimming left V 4 bases short and J 9 bases short, with 23 bases between. The CDR3 DNA is TGCGCCAGCAGCGCAGCCACGGGGGGCCGTTGGGGTGAGCAGTTCTTC. Translating gives CASSAATGGRWGEQFF.

The chain uses TRBV5-6 and TRBJ2-7, with D perhaps TRBD2 (6 bases). Trimming pared 0 bases from V and 5 bases from J, leaving 12 bases between. Germline CDR1 and CDR2: SGHDT and YYEEEE. There are 14 residues in the CDR3. CDR3 nucleotide sequence: TGTGCCAGCAGCTTGGTACTAGCAGGCCACGAGCAGTACTTC. This gives the protein CASSLVLAGHEQYF. The full variable domain, rest sourced from reference TRBV5-6 and TRBJ2-7, is DAGVTQSPTHLIKTRGQQVTLRCSPKSGHDTVSWYQQALGQGPQFIFQYYEEEERQRGNFPDRFSGHQFPNYSSELNVNALLLGDSALYLCASSLVLAGHEQYFGPGTRLTVT.

This clone was recorded once. The V call is TRBV5-1, the J call TRBJ1-4; no clear D. There are 14 residues in the CDR3. Trimming took off 2 bases at V and 2 bases at J, with 7 bases between the two ends. Germline V gene lookup returns CDR1 SGHRS and CDR2 YFSETQ. CDR3 sequence (DNA): TGCGCCAGCAGCTTCGGAGGCACTAATGAAAAACTGTTTTTT. This translates into CASSFGGTNEKLFF.

V is TRBV5-5 and J is TRBJ1-4, with D uncertain. CDR1 is SGHKS, CDR2 YYEKEE, per germline (reference sequence). Between the trimmed V and J ends, which lost 4 bases and 7 bases, there was a span of 17 bases. This CDR3 spans 15 amino acids. The CDR3 DNA reads as TGTGCCAGCAGCCCCGGAGACGCCCGGGGTGAAAAACTGTTTTTT. Residues: CASSPGDARGEKLFF.

This clone was observed once. The CDR3 sequence is CASSFTGGRSYTF. CDR3 bases: TGTGCCAGCAGCTTTACAGGGGGCAGGAGCTACACCTTC. V is TRBV11-2 and J is TRBJ1-2; 9 nucleotides match TRBD1. V was clipped by 3 bases and J by 9 bases; unmatched bases: 5. This CDR3 spans 13 amino acids. CDR1 SGHAT and CDR2 FQNNGV come from the germline V gene.

This chain uses TRBV3-1 (or the pseudogene TRBV3-2) with TRBJ2-3; 13 bases align to TRBD2. CDR1 LGHDT and CDR2 YNNKEL come from the germline V gene (reference sequence). V lost 1 base to trimming and J lost 2 bases; unmatched junction nucleotides: 3. CDR3 length: 17 amino acids. The CDR3 coding sequence is TGTGCCAGCAGCCAAGCGACTAGCGGGAGGTTCACAGATACGCAGTATTTT. Residues: CASSQATSGRFTDTQYF.

Turning to this clone: An end of the junction differs from the germline gene, which may be a read error. The V call is TRBV2, the J call TRBJ1-3; unclear D gene. Germline V gene sequence: CDR1 SNHLY, CDR2 FYNNEI. The CDR3 totals 15 residues. The DNA for the CDR3 is TGTGCCAGCACCCAAATGACACCTTCTGAAAACACCATATATTTT. Its translation: CASTQMTPSENTIYF.

The genes are TRBV27 and TRBJ2-5; tentative D call: TRBD2 (6 bases). This CDR3 is 14 amino acids long. The germline V gene has CDR1 MNHEY and CDR2 SMNVEV (reference sequence). The V end was cut by 2 bases, the J end by 4 bases, with 11 bases between. This chain's CDR3 is CASSLMGGRETQYF. DNA of the CDR3: TGTGCCAGCAGTTTAATGGGGGGTCGAGAGACCCAGTACTTC.